This entry lists 21 T cell receptor beta chains sequenced from one sample in a study of PD-1 blockade in classical Hodgkin lymphoma. Time point indicated: cycle 4 day 1 (C4D1), after about 6 weeks of nivolumab. Following autologous stem cell transplantation, relapse occurred in every patient, and exposure to brentuximab vedotin varied. Starting with thawed PBMCs, CD4+ T cells were purified by magnetic negative selection. Sequencing was performed with immunoSEQ multiplex PCR; in TCRdb, only in-frame clones are kept and a portion is missing. The sample consists of 9,000 to 13,000 clones, 60% to 80% of them appearing once. The sample was CD4+ T cells from blood, taken before the fourth cycle of nivolumab. The receptors were sampled from a human donor with classical Hodgkin lymphoma.

This rearrangement joins TRBV6-5 to TRBJ1-3, with D possibly matching TRBD1 (6 bases). Per germline, CDR1 MNHEY and CDR2 SVGAGI. This CDR3 contains 15 residues. Trimming cost V 6 bases and J 0 bases, with 12 bases left between them. The CDR3 region is CASRWTESSGNTIYF. The CDR3 DNA reads TGTGCCAGCAGGTGGACAGAGAGCTCTGGAAACACCATATATTTT.

J is TRBJ1-1 and V is TRBV5-4; D is perhaps TRBD1 (5 bases). CDR1 and CDR2 (germline): SGHNT, YYREEE (reference sequence). CDR3 length equals 15 residues. V lost 2 bases to trimming and J lost 1 base, with 12 bases between them. The CDR3 sequence: CASSFGGGTNTEAFF. The CDR3 nucleotides read TGTGCCAGCAGCTTTGGTGGGGGTACGAACACTGAAGCTTTCTTT.

The chain combines TRBV29-1 with TRBJ2-2; D is ambiguous. CDR3 length: 15 residues. Trimming removed 4 bases at V and 0 bases at J, with 12 bases between. The germline gives CDR1 SQVTM, CDR2 ANQGSEA. CDR3: CSVALAEANTGELFF. Here the CDR3 DNA reads TGCAGCGTTGCTTTAGCAGAAGCGAACACCGGGGAGCTGTTTTTT.

The chain uses TRBV5-1 and TRBJ2-1; 10 nucleotides match TRBD1. Trimming removed 0 bases from V and 5 bases from J; junction bases left unmatched: 5. The CDR3 runs 16 residues. Germline V CDR1 and CDR2: SGHRS, YFSETQ. The CDR3 sequence: CASSLGGTGAHNEQFF. The CDR3 DNA sequence: TGCGCCAGCAGCTTGGGAGGGACAGGGGCCCACAATGAGCAGTTCTTC.

This chain links TRBV5-4 with TRBJ2-5; the D gene is possibly TRBD1 (7 bases). V was clipped by 0 bases and J by 2 bases, with 14 bases between them. This CDR3 has 16 amino acids. The germline V gene has CDR1 SGHNT and CDR2 YYREEE (reference sequence). CDR3 coding DNA: TGTGCCAGCAGCTTGGAGGCGGGACAGTTACAAGAGACCCAGTACTTC. Translated: CASSLEAGQLQETQYF. Supplemented by reference TRBV5-4 and TRBJ2-5, the full variable domain reads ETGVTQSPTHLIKTRGQQVTLRCSSQSGHNTVSWYQQALGQGPQFIFQYYREEENGRGNFPPRFSGLQFPNYSSELNVNALELDDSALYLCASSLEAGQLQETQYFGPGTRLLVL.

This sequence joins TRBV27 and TRBJ2-7, with 9 bases identical to TRBD1. The length of the CDR3 is 15 residues. Germline V gene sequence: CDR1 MNHEY, CDR2 SMNVEV (reference sequence). V gave up 7 bases and J gave up 5 bases; unmatched junction bases: 12. The CDR3 DNA reads TGTGCCAGCATCCTTACACCGGGACAGGGTAACGAGCAGTACTTC. Its protein product is CASILTPGQGNEQYF.

This rearrangement joins TRBV5-1 to TRBJ2-1; perhaps TRBD1 as D (5 bases). Germline CDR1 and CDR2: SGHRS and YFSETQ. The V and J ends lost 6 bases and 5 bases respectively, with 15 bases between them. The CDR3 consists of 14 residues. The CDR3 reads CASTQGPDNNEQFF. The CDR3 DNA reads as TGCGCCAGCACGCAGGGTCCGGATAACAATGAGCAGTTCTTC.

V and J are TRBV7-8 and TRBJ1-1; 9 nucleotides agree with TRBD1. J gave up 0 bases and V 5 bases, and 10 bases lay outside the gene matches. The CDR3 is 17 residues long. Germline V gives CDR1 SGHVS, CDR2 FQNEAQ. CDR3 amino acids: CASSPRVGDRVNTEAFF. The CDR3, as DNA: TGTGCCAGCAGCCCCCGAGTCGGGGACAGGGTGAACACTGAAGCTTTCTTT.

The chain joins TRBV6-5 to TRBJ1-6; D is undetermined. The germline V gene has CDR1 MNHEY and CDR2 SVGAGI. The ends were cut back, 0 bases at V and 10 bases at J, with 16 bases in the middle. The CDR3 contains 16 residues. Here the CDR3 DNA reads TGTGCCAGCAGTTACTCGAGTGTTGGTTCCCACTCACCCCTCCACTTT. This sequence encodes CASSYSSVGSHSPLHF.

V and J are TRBV10-3 and TRBJ1-2, with D hard to call. CDR3 length: 12 amino acids. The V and J ends lost 10 bases and 2 bases respectively, with 11 bases between them. Germline V gene lookup returns CDR1 ENHRY and CDR2 SYGVKD. The CDR3 is CATYMLNYGYTF. CDR3 DNA: TGTGCCACCTACATGCTGAACTATGGCTACACCTTC.

This chain connects TRBV19 to TRBJ2-2, with D possibly being TRBD1 or TRBD2 (7 bases each). Trimming cost V 10 bases and J 2 bases, with 17 bases left between them. The germline V gene encodes CDR1 LNHDA and CDR2 SQIVND (reference sequence). The length of the CDR3 is 15 residues. The DNA for the CDR3 is TGTGCCACAGGGGGAGGGACGGCCAACACCGGGGAGCTGTTTTTT. It yields the protein CATGGGTANTGELFF.

The J gene is TRBJ2-2, the V gene TRBV6-6; the D gene could be TRBD1 or TRBD2 (6 bases each). V was trimmed by 0 bases and J by 6 bases, leaving 8 bases between them. This CDR3 is built from 14 residues. CDR1 MNHNY and CDR2 SVGAGI come from the germline V gene (reference sequence). The CDR3 DNA reads as TGTGCCAGCAGTTACTCGGAGGGGGCCGGGGAGCTGTTTTTT. Its protein is CASSYSEGAGELFF.

The rearrangement uses TRBV4-1 and TRBJ2-3; weak D call: TRBD2 (5 bases). The germline V and J ends were trimmed by 2 bases and 0 bases, with 9 bases remaining between them. This CDR3 spans 15 amino acids. Germline CDR1 reads MGHRA; CDR2 reads YSYEKL. The CDR3 loop is CASSQPGKSTDTQYF. Here the CDR3 DNA reads TGCGCCAGCAGCCAACCCGGGAAGAGCACAGATACGCAGTATTTT.

This chain connects TRBV5-1 to TRBJ1-3, with a weak D call TRBD1 (5 bases). With 2 bases removed from V and 3 bases from J, the gap between germline ends came to 12 bases. The CDR3 covers 15 residues. From germline, CDR1 is SGHRS and CDR2 YFSETQ. CDR3 residues: CASSFDGGFGNTIYF. In DNA form, the CDR3 reads TGCGCCAGCAGCTTCGATGGGGGTTTTGGAAACACCATATATTTT. Filled out from reference TRBV5-1 and TRBJ1-3, the complete variable domain reads KAGVTQTPRYLIKTRGQQVTLSCSPISGHRSVSWYQQTPGQGLQFLFEYFSETQRNKGNFPGRFSGRQFSNSRSEMNVSTLELGDSALYLCASSFDGGFGNTIYFGEGSWLTVV.

The rearrangement uses TRBV7-9 and TRBJ1-4; D not certain. The V gene's germline CDR1 is SEHNR and CDR2 FQNEAQ (reference sequence). This CDR3 is 12 amino acids long. V lost 4 bases and J lost 8, with 8 bases in between. The CDR3 region is CASSWRKEKLFF. As DNA, the CDR3 is TGTGCCAGCAGCTGGCGTAAGGAAAAACTGTTTTTT.

CDR3 sequence reads: CASSPGTGGASLLGYTF. The CDR3 region has the DNA TGTGCCAGCAGCCCCGGGACAGGGGGCGCTTCGCTTCTTGGCTACACCTTC. The gene calls are TRBV5-4 and TRBJ1-2, with TRBD1 identical over 12 bases. The CDR3 is made up of 17 amino acids. Trimming took 4 bases from V and 7 from J; bases not matched to a gene: 14. The germline gives CDR1 SGHNT, CDR2 YYREEE (reference sequence).

This chain links TRBV29-1 with TRBJ2-7, with TRBD1 matching 8 bases. This CDR3 spans 13 amino acids. With V trimmed by 7 bases and J by 3 bases, 8 bases remained unmatched. The germline V gene encodes CDR1 SQVTM and CDR2 ANQGSEA. The CDR3 is CSAGPGQGYEQYF. CDR3 DNA sequence: TGCAGCGCCGGGCCTGGACAGGGCTACGAGCAGTACTTC.

The chain uses TRBV27 and TRBJ2-5; D ambiguous. The CDR3 contains 13 residues. Trimming took 3 bases from V and 1 from J, leaving 6 bases between them. CDR1 MNHEY and CDR2 SMNVEV come from the germline V gene (reference sequence). CDR3 sequence reads: CASSLLSQETQYF. As DNA, the CDR3 is TGTGCCAGCAGTTTGTTAAGCCAAGAGACCCAGTACTTC.

The chain joins TRBV5-5 to TRBJ2-1, with 9 bases lining up with TRBD2. The CDR3 runs 16 residues. The V segment lost 4 bases and the J segment 9 bases; nucleotides outside the gene matches: 14. Germline V CDR1 and CDR2: SGHKS, YYEKEE (reference sequence). The chain's CDR3 is CASSPRTSAEGGEQFF. The CDR3 DNA reads TGTGCCAGCAGCCCTCGGACTAGCGCTGAGGGGGGTGAGCAGTTCTTC. The full variable domain, completed using reference TRBV5-5 and TRBJ2-1, is DAGVTQSPTHLIKTRGQQVTLRCSPISGHKSVSWYQQVLGQGPQFIFQYYEKEERGRGNFPDRFSARQFPNYSSELNVNALLLGDSALYLCASSPRTSAEGGEQFFGPGTRLTVL.

This chain links TRBV11-3 with TRBJ2-4, with D unclear. The CDR3 contains 14 residues. Germline V gene data show CDR1 as SGHNT and CDR2 as YENEEA. The ends were cut back, 5 bases at V and 0 bases at J, with 8 bases in the middle. CDR3 sequence: CASSPGTAKNIQYF. CDR3 sequence (DNA): TGTGCCAGCAGCCCCGGAACAGCCAAAAACATTCAGTACTTC.

The genes are TRBV11-2 and TRBJ2-5, with D perhaps TRBD1 or TRBD2 (5 bases each). Germline V gene sequence: CDR1 SGHAT, CDR2 FQNNGV. The CDR3 sequence is 13 residues long. The ends were cut back, 5 bases at V and 5 bases at J, with 12 bases in the middle. Written as DNA, the CDR3 is TGTGCCAGCAGCCGGGACCTTGAGGAGACCCAGTACTTC. Protein: CASSRDLEETQYF.